The rows below give T cell receptor beta chains drawn from one sample of a study of beta chain features in type 1 diabetes. TCRdb keeps only in-frame clones here, not all; method: immunoSEQ multiplex PCR. The repertoire holds fewer than 400,000 clones, with roughly 8% as singletons. Sequencing was done on a sample of central memory CD4+ T cells from blood. These receptors came from a woman aged 18-35 years in good health. Both conserved end residues are part of each CDR3. D genes are given only for firm matches. The size field is filled for only some rows; it gives once, few, many or a size class.

d_call,clone_size,v_call,j_call,cdr3_nt,cdr3_aa
NA,few,TRBV4-3,TRBJ2-7,TGCGCCAGCAGCCAAGATCACAGACTAGATTTTTCCTACGAGCAGTACTTC,CASSQDHRLDFSYEQYF
TRBD1,few,TRBV7-8,TRBJ2-5,TGTGCCAGCAGCCTTGATCGGACAGGAAGACAAGAGACCCAGTACTTC,CASSLDRTGRQETQYF
NA,NA,TRBV7-2,TRBJ2-3,TGTGCCAGCAGCTTACTTCCGCAAACAGATACGCAGTATTTT,CASSLLPQTDTQYF
TRBD1,few,TRBV2,TRBJ1-1,TGTGCCAGCAGAGAGGGACAGGCCTCAATCAGGATAACCGAAGCTTTCTTT,CASREGQASIRITEAFF
NA,NA,TRBV7-3,TRBJ2-4,TGTGCCAGCAGCTTAAAGGGTTCGAATGTTCAGTACTTC,CASSLKGSNVQYF
TRBD1,many,TRBV11-3,TRBJ1-1,TGTGCCAGCAGCACACCAACAGGGGTAACTGAAGCTTTCTTT,CASSTPTGVTEAFF
NA,NA,TRBV4-3,TRBJ2-2,TGCGCCAGCAGGTTCCGGCGGGGTACCGGGGAGCTGTTTTTT,CASRFRRGTGELFF
TRBD1,NA,TRBV5-6,TRBJ2-1,TGTGCCAGCAGCTATATAGGCCTAGGGACAGATGAGCAGTTCTTC,CASSYIGLGTDEQFF
TRBD2,NA,TRBV11-2,TRBJ2-1,TGTGCCAGCAGCTTAGAGACGGGTGGCGGGAGAGAGCAGTTCTTC,CASSLETGGGREQFF
NA,many,TRBV4-2,TRBJ1-5,TGTGCCAGCAGCCAAGATCTGGCCCCCAATCAGCCCCAGCATTTT,CASSQDLAPNQPQHF
NA,NA,TRBV6-5,TRBJ2-1,TGTGCCAGCAGTGAAGCGGACGTCCAGCAGTTCTTC,CASSEADVQQFF
NA,few,TRBV18,TRBJ2-5,TGTGCCAGCTCACCGGGGGAGACCCAGTACTTC,CASSPGETQYF
TRBD2,few,TRBV19,TRBJ2-3,TGTGCCAGTAGCCCGAGGACTAGCGGGAGCACAGATACGCAGTATTTT,CASSPRTSGSTDTQYF
NA,few,TRBV4-2,TRBJ2-7,TGTGCCAGCAGCCAAGAGCGGAGTAGTTTCAGCGAGCAGTACTTC,CASSQERSSFSEQYF
TRBD2,many,TRBV5-1,TRBJ2-1,TGCGCCAGCAGCTTGTGGCTAGCGGGAGGCAATGAGCAGTTCTTC,CASSLWLAGGNEQFF
NA,few,TRBV7-2,TRBJ2-3,TGTGCCAGCAGCTTTAGGGCCCGCGAAGATACGCAGTATTTT,CASSFRAREDTQYF
TRBD2,few,TRBV4-3,TRBJ2-7,TGCGCCAGCAGCCCACTAGCGGGAGACTCCTACGAGCAGTACTTC,CASSPLAGDSYEQYF
TRBD1,NA,TRBV4-2,TRBJ2-7,TGTGCCAGCAGCCAAGATCTCCAGACAGGGGGTTACGAGCAGTACTTC,CASSQDLQTGGYEQYF
NA,many,TRBV14,TRBJ2-1,TGTGCCAGCAGCCAATATAGCTGGAATGAGCAGTTCTTC,CASSQYSWNEQFF
TRBD1,few,TRBV5-1,TRBJ2-7,TGCGCCAGCAGCTTGGGAAGGACAGGGGAATCCTACGAGCAGTACTTC,CASSLGRTGESYEQYF
TRBD1,NA,TRBV7-9,TRBJ1-1,TGTGCCAGCACCCGGACAGGGAAGAACACTGAAGCTTTCTTT,CASTRTGKNTEAFF
TRBD1,few,TRBV7-2,TRBJ1-1,TGTGCCAGCAGCTTAGGCAGGGGGCCGACTGAAGCTTTCTTT,CASSLGRGPTEAFF
TRBD1,few,TRBV6-6,TRBJ1-2,TGTGCCAGCAGTTACACACAGGGGGCTACCTATGGCTACACCTTC,CASSYTQGATYGYTF
TRBD2,NA,TRBV27,TRBJ2-2,TGTGCCAGCAGTCTATGGACTAGCGGCACCGGGGAGCTGTTTTTT,CASSLWTSGTGELFF
NA,NA,TRBV6-5,TRBJ1-1,TGTGCCAGCAGTTACCCGCCGAAAGCTTTCTTT,CASSYPPKAFF
NA,few,TRBV7-2,TRBJ1-1,TGTGCCAGCAGCTTAGTTTTGATGTCGGGTGGAGGAGCTTTCTTT,CASSLVLMSGGGAFF
NA,few,TRBV14,TRBJ1-1,TGTGCCAGCAGCCCTTGGACAACAATGAACACTGAAGCTTTCTTT,CASSPWTTMNTEAFF
TRBD1,NA,TRBV7-2,TRBJ1-2,TGTGCCAGCAGCGCCCACAGGGGTAGGGATGGCTACACCTTC,CASSAHRGRDGYTF
NA,NA,TRBV18,TRBJ2-7,TGTGCCAGCTCACCGAGGGACCGGCAGTACTTC,CASSPRDRQYF
NA,few,TRBV5-1,TRBJ2-1,TGCGCCAGCACCCGGGAGCTATACAATGAGCAGTTCTTC,CASTRELYNEQFF
TRBD2,few,TRBV9,TRBJ2-1,TGTGCCAGCAGCGTAGATAGCGGGACCCCGAGCTCCTACAATGAGCAGTTCTTC,CASSVDSGTPSSYNEQFF
TRBD1,NA,TRBV18,TRBJ2-1,TGTGCCAGCTCAACCGGACAGGGGCTGAACAATGAGCAGTTCTTC,CASSTGQGLNNEQFF
NA,few,TRBV5-6,TRBJ2-5,TGTGCCAGCAGCACTGCGGGCGGGCCGAGGCAAGAGACCCAGTACTTC,CASSTAGGPRQETQYF
NA,few,TRBV7-6,TRBJ2-5,TGTGCCAGCAGCTCCCCCGACTATGAGACCCAGTACTTC,CASSSPDYETQYF
NA,NA,TRBV7-2,TRBJ2-7,TGTGCCAGCAGCCACATTCATGGTTACGAGCAGTACTTC,CASSHIHGYEQYF